This TCR beta chain is drawn from a study of cytomegalovirus exposure and HLA in healthy donors. This clone was seen a handful of times. Its antigen is unidentified. Primers included in the PCR were 60 Vbeta and 13 Jbeta primers. Sequencing was performed with immunoSEQ multiplex PCR; in TCRdb, only in-frame clones are kept and a portion is missing. The sample includes 110,000 to 150,000 clones, 65% to 85% of them seen just once. CDR1 is MNHNS and CDR2 is SASEGT in the germline V gene. V lost 2 bases and J 2 bases, leaving 13 bases between the germline ends. The CDR3 spans 15 residues. The study's findings and limits: Sequencing depth roughly uniform across donors was assumed in presence/absence analyses. Donor immune exposure was known only as CMV serostatus.

V is TRBV6-1 and J is TRBJ2-7, with unresolved D. Sequencing was carried out using PBMCs. The TCR was taken from a male donor in good health and CMV-seronegative. In DNA form, the CDR3 reads TGTGCCAGCAGTGAAATGACGGGTACTACCTACGAGCAGTACTTC. Amino acids: CASSEMTGTTYEQYF.